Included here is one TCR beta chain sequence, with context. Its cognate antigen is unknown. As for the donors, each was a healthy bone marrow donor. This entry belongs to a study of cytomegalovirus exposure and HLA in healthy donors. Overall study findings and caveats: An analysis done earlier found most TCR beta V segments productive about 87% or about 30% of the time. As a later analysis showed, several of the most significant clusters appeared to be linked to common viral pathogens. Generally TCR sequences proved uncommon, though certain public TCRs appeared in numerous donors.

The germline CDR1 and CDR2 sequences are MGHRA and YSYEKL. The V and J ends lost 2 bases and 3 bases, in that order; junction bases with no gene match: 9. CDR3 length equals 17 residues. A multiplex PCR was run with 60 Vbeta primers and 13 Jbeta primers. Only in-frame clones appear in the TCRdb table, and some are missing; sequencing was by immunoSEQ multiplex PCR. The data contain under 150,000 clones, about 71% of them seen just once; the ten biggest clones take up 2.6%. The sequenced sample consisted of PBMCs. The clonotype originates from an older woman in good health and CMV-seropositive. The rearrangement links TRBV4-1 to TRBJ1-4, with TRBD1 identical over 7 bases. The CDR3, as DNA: TGCGCCAGCAGCCAAACTCAGCCCCAGGGGGCTAATGAAAAACTGTTTTTT. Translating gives CASSQTQPQGANEKLFF.